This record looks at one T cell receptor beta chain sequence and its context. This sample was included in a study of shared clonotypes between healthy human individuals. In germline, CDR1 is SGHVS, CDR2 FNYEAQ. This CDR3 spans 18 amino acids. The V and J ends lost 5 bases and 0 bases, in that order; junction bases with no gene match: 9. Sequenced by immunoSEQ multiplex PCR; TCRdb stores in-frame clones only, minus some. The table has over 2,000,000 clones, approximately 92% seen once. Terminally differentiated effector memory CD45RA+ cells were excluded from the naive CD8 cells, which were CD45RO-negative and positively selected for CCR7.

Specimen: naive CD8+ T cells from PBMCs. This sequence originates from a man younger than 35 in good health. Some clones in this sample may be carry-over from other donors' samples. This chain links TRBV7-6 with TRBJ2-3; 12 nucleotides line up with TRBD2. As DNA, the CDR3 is TGTGCCAGCAGCCCTAACGCTAGCGGGAGGGCTAGCACAGATACGCAGTATTTT. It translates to CASSPNASGRASTDTQYF.